The rows below give T cell receptor beta chains drawn from one sample of a study of blood T cell repertoires in COVID-19. Sequencing was performed with immunoSEQ multiplex PCR; in TCRdb, only in-frame clones are kept and a portion is missing. Here the sample spans some 340,000 clones, roughly 90% being singletons. The material sequenced was PBMCs or T cells enriched from blood (not recorded which). These TCRs come from a woman aged 25 to 45 who had been exposed to COVID-19. Each CDR3 is given with its conserved first and last residue. A D gene is named only where the DNA matches it firmly. Clone size is given for some rows only: seen once, a few or many times, or a class if the clone is expanded.

NA	TRBV5-4	NA	TRBJ1-5	CASSFGGGSNQPQHF	TGTGCCAGCAGCTTCGGGGGGGGAAGCAATCAGCCCCAGCATTTT
NA	TRBV27	NA	TRBJ2-7	CASRSPGKNTYEQYF	TGTGCCAGCAGATCTCCGGGAAAAAATACCTACGAGCAGTACTTC
TRBD1	TRBV18	NA	TRBJ1-2	CASSLQGRANYGYTF	TGTGCCAGCTCACTACAGGGGAGAGCTAACTATGGCTACACCTTC
TRBD1	TRBV7-9	NA	TRBJ2-3	CASSRIRDRGIDTQYF	TGTGCCAGCAGCCGGATCCGGGACAGGGGCATAGATACGCAGTATTTT
NA	TRBV13	NA	TRBJ2-7	CASSLAGFSYEQYF	TGTGCCAGCAGCCTGGCGGGTTTCTCCTACGAGCAGTACTTC
NA	TRBV12-5	once	TRBJ2-3	CASGLGAHSSTDTQYF	TGTGCTAGTGGTTTGGGAGCCCACTCGTCCACAGATACGCAGTATTTT
TRBD1	TRBV19	NA	TRBJ1-5	CASSPPTGGINQPQHF	TGTGCCAGTAGTCCCCCGACAGGGGGAATAAATCAGCCCCAGCATTTT
NA	TRBV10-3	NA	TRBJ1-1	CAISDQGSTEAFF	TGTGCCATCAGTGATCAGGGCAGCACTGAAGCTTTCTTT
NA	TRBV4-1	NA	TRBJ2-7	CASSQDLRQTDAGEQYF	TGCGCCAGCAGCCAAGATCTCCGTCAGACCGACGCGGGGGAGCAGTACTTC
TRBD2	TRBV27	NA	TRBJ2-2	CASSLLTRGKNTGELFF	TGTGCCAGCAGTTTATTGACGCGGGGGAAGAACACCGGGGAGCTGTTTTTT
NA	TRBV7-6	NA	TRBJ2-7	CASSSRGGAYEQYF	TGTGCCAGCAGCTCCCGAGGGGGGGCCTACGAGCAGTACTTC
TRBD1	TRBV5-1	NA	TRBJ1-6	CASSASGGGNSPLHF	TGCGCCAGCAGCGCCAGTGGAGGGGGCAATTCACCCCTCCACTTT
NA	TRBV12-5	NA	TRBJ1-3	CASGLYLGSSGNTIYF	TGTGCTAGTGGTTTGTATCTAGGGAGTTCTGGAAACACCATATATTTT
NA	TRBV3-1/TRBV3-2	NA	TRBJ1-3	CASSQDRVTGNTIYF	TGTGCCAGCAGCCAAGACAGGGTCACTGGAAACACCATATATTTT
TRBD2	TRBV5-6	NA	TRBJ2-2	CASSLGGLAVGELFF	TGTGCCAGCAGCTTAGGGGGACTAGCGGTCGGGGAGCTGTTTTTT
NA	TRBV7-9	NA	TRBJ1-2	CASSLNREHYGYTF	TGTGCCAGCAGCTTGAACAGGGAGCACTATGGCTACACCTTC
NA	TRBV6-5	NA	TRBJ1-1	CASRREFNTEAFF	TGTGCCAGCAGGAGGGAATTTAACACTGAAGCTTTCTTT
NA	TRBV18	NA	TRBJ1-3	CASSPGASSGNTIYF	TGTGCCAGCTCACCAGGAGCGAGCTCTGGAAACACCATATATTTT
NA	TRBV3-1/TRBV3-2	NA	TRBJ1-1	CASSQGRGVAMNTEAFF	TGTGCCAGCAGCCAGGGACGGGGGGTGGCAATGAACACTGAAGCTTTCTTT
NA	TRBV27	NA	TRBJ2-2	CASLYRGGWTGELFF	TGTGCCAGCCTATACCGGGGAGGTTGGACCGGGGAGCTGTTTTTT
NA	TRBV4-2	NA	TRBJ2-7	CASSRRRDTSYEQYF	TGTGCCAGCAGCCGCCGAAGGGACACCTCCTACGAGCAGTACTTC
NA	TRBV5-4	NA	TRBJ2-3	CASSLGQAPTDTQYF	TGTGCCAGCAGCTTGGGACAGGCTCCCACAGATACGCAGTATTTT
NA	TRBV5-8	NA	TRBJ2-5	CASNDPQGETQYF	TGTGCCAGCAACGACCCCCAGGGAGAGACCCAGTACTTC
NA	TRBV5-4	NA	TRBJ1-1	CATFNSLNTEAFF	TGTGCCACCTTTAACAGCTTGAACACTGAAGCTTTCTTT
TRBD1	TRBV7-9	NA	TRBJ1-3	CASSWDRSSGNTIYF	TGTGCCAGCAGCTGGGACAGGAGCTCTGGAAACACCATATATTTT
NA	TRBV5-1	NA	TRBJ2-2	CASSLKRSDTGELFF	TGCGCCAGCAGCTTGAAGAGGAGCGACACCGGGGAGCTGTTTTTT
NA	TRBV2	once	TRBJ2-7	CASFGGGTSYEQYF	TGTGCCAGTTTTGGGGGAGGGACAAGTTACGAGCAGTACTTC
NA	TRBV3-1/TRBV3-2	NA	TRBJ1-4	CASSQDRRPNEKLFF	TGTGCCAGCAGCCAAGATCGCAGGCCGAATGAAAAACTGTTTTTT
NA	TRBV9	NA	TRBJ2-3	CASSFQRASTDTQYF	TGTGCCAGCAGCTTCCAGCGGGCTAGCACAGATACGCAGTATTTT
TRBD1	TRBV4-3	NA	TRBJ2-1	CASSRATGVFDNEQFF	TGCGCCAGCAGCCGGGCTACAGGGGTGTTCGACAATGAGCAGTTCTTC
NA	TRBV9	NA	TRBJ2-1	CASSLGGGYNEQFF	TGTGCCAGCAGCCTGGGTGGGGGGTACAATGAGCAGTTCTTC
NA	TRBV6-5	NA	TRBJ2-6	CASGGVHSGANVLTF	TGTGCCAGCGGCGGAGTTCACTCTGGGGCCAACGTCCTGACTTTC
NA	TRBV11-3	NA	TRBJ2-7	CASSLGGHYEQYF	TGTGCCAGCAGCTTAGGAGGGCACTACGAGCAGTACTTC
NA	TRBV6-5	NA	TRBJ1-2	CASSYSRTLYGYTF	TGTGCCAGCAGTTACTCTCGGACACTCTATGGCTACACCTTC
TRBD2	TRBV3-1/TRBV3-2	NA	TRBJ2-2	CASSLGLGRTGELFF	TGTGCCAGCAGCCTAGGACTAGGCCGGACCGGGGAGCTGTTTTTT
TRBD1	TRBV12-3/TRBV12-4	NA	TRBJ1-1	CASSPRDRGTAFF	TGTGCCAGCAGTCCACGGGACAGGGGAACAGCTTTCTTT
NA	TRBV5-1	NA	TRBJ1-5	CASSLGGLNQPQHF	TGCGCCAGCAGCTTGGGGGGGCTCAATCAGCCCCAGCATTTT
TRBD1	TRBV30	NA	TRBJ2-7	CAWNRDRVHEQYF	TGTGCCTGGAACCGGGACAGGGTCCACGAGCAGTACTTC
TRBD1	TRBV4-1	NA	TRBJ1-2	CASSQPGQDFNGYTF	TGCGCCAGCAGCCAACCTGGACAGGACTTTAATGGCTACACCTTC
TRBD1	TRBV14	NA	TRBJ2-1	CASSPFRQGKGLLDEQFF	TGTGCCAGCAGCCCCTTTCGACAGGGGAAAGGTCTGCTGGATGAGCAGTTCTTC
NA	TRBV6-5	NA	TRBJ1-1	CASSYSRVEAFF	TGTGCCAGCAGTTACTCCAGGGTTGAAGCTTTCTTT
NA	TRBV13	NA	TRBJ1-1	CASNLHRDTEAFF	TGTGCCAGCAACTTGCACAGGGACACTGAAGCTTTCTTT
NA	TRBV5-1	NA	TRBJ1-2	CASSQTAGYSYGYTF	TGCGCCAGCAGCCAGACGGCAGGCTATTCTTATGGCTACACCTTC
NA	TRBV29-1	NA	TRBJ1-1	CSVGGGNTEAFF	TGCAGCGTTGGCGGGGGTAACACTGAAGCTTTCTTT
NA	TRBV5-1	NA	TRBJ1-1	CASSLARAPNTEAFF	TGCGCCAGCAGCTTGGCCAGGGCACCGAACACTGAAGCTTTCTTT
NA	TRBV6-1	NA	TRBJ1-4	CASSEWEGIDEKLFF	TGTGCCAGCAGTGAATGGGAGGGGATAGATGAAAAACTGTTTTTT
NA	TRBV19	NA	TRBJ2-2	CASSMRTEGTGELFF	TGTGCCAGTAGTATGAGGACAGAAGGCACCGGGGAGCTGTTTTTT
NA	TRBV4-1	NA	TRBJ2-3	CASSQDRPNTDTQYF	TGCGCCAGCAGCCAAGACAGGCCCAACACAGATACGCAGTATTTT
NA	TRBV15	NA	TRBJ1-1	CATSSRLNTEAFF	TGTGCCACCAGCTCCCGGTTGAACACTGAAGCTTTCTTT
TRBD1	TRBV6-2/TRBV6-3	NA	TRBJ1-5	CASSYPGDRDNQPQHF	TGTGCCAGCAGTTACCCCGGGGACAGGGATAATCAGCCCCAGCATTTT
NA	TRBV2	NA	TRBJ1-5	CASSDISRYSNQPQHF	TGTGCCAGCAGTGATATATCTAGGTATAGCAATCAGCCCCAGCATTTT
NA	TRBV6-2/TRBV6-3	NA	TRBJ2-5	CASSWRLGTQYF	TGTGCCAGCAGTTGGCGGCTGGGGACCCAGTACTTC
NA	TRBV30	NA	TRBJ1-2	CAWRLGDSNYGYTF	TGTGCCTGGAGGTTGGGAGATTCTAACTATGGCTACACCTTC
TRBD2	TRBV11-2	NA	TRBJ2-1	CASSRGESSYNEQFF	TGTGCCAGCAGCCGGGGGGAGAGCTCCTACAATGAGCAGTTCTTC
NA	TRBV19	NA	TRBJ1-5	CASSMGGVLNQPQHF	TGTGCCAGTAGTATGGGGGGGGTGCTTAATCAGCCCCAGCATTTT
NA	TRBV5-1	NA	TRBJ1-6	CASSTLQGGSSPLHF	TGCGCCAGCAGCACCCTGCAGGGTGGCAGTTCACCCCTCCACTTT
TRBD2	TRBV7-6	once	TRBJ2-3	CASSFSSGLAGVDTQYF	TGTGCCAGCAGCTTTTCCTCAGGACTAGCGGGGGTAGATACGCAGTATTTT
NA	TRBV7-3	NA	TRBJ2-3	CASSDSADTQYF	TGTGCCAGCAGTGATTCAGCAGATACGCAGTATTTT
NA	TRBV7-2	once	TRBJ2-3	CASSSQGADTQYF	TGTGCCAGCAGCTCGCAGGGTGCAGATACGCAGTATTTT